The TCR beta chain described here comes from a study of CD8 T cells in ankylosing spondylitis. General observations from the study: Disease-linked clones, CD8+, were relatively rare in peripheral blood. Significantly higher representation of disease-linked clones was reported for matched ankylosing spondylitis synovial fluid. Earlier reports found some motif variants in synovial fluid and blood in reactive arthritis. Seemingly characteristic of ankylosing spondylitis blood was a TCR beta motif consisting of under 10 highly homologous variants.

The V gene's germline CDR1 is DFQATT and CDR2 SNEGSKA (reference sequence). The CDR3 totals 16 residues. V was trimmed by 3 bases and J by 0 bases, leaving 12 bases between them. TCRdb re-derived calls from the 5' RACE reads in MiXCR, one entry per CDR3 protein. This repertoire shows around 90,000 distinct CDR3 sequences, around 27% found once; its top ten account for 45% to 65%. Concerning this clonotype itself: Its antigen is as yet unknown.

The sequencing sample was made of blood, either unsorted or a sorted T cell fraction (not recorded which). The TCR comes from a male donor with ankylosing spondylitis or in good health (not recorded which). The rearrangement joins TRBV20-1 to TRBJ1-6; TRBD1 is a possible D gene (6 bases). CDR3 in amino acids: CSASLQGSSYNSPLHF. CDR3 coding DNA: TGCAGTGCTAGTCTTCAGGGGAGCTCCTATAATTCACCCCTCCACTTT.